The sequence of this TCR beta chain was determined in a study of CD8+ T cells in alopecia areata. About the research overall: The SALT score measured affected scalp surface percentage in treated patients. Study results and caveats: Tofacitinib significantly brought down scalp clonality and expanded CD8+ clones among top 100.

Treatment reported: oral pan-JAK inhibitor, 5-10 mg twice daily. In each case, RNA was isolated and then reverse transcribed into cDNA as the sequencing template. Method: immunoSEQ multiplex PCR; TCRdb's copy keeps in-frame clones and lacks some. The repertoire consists of about 210,000 clones, with approximately 65% occurring once and the leading ten covering 0.95% to 1.5%. This clone was counted a few times. The antigen is unknown. This clonotype was sampled from a human donor with alopecia areata. The specimen comprised CD4+ T cells sorted from blood, sampled at week 44, from a patient treated with tofacitinib.

CDR3 amino acids: CASSGGGTDTQYF. Here the CDR3 DNA reads TGTGCCAGCAGTGGGGGGGGCACAGATACGCAGTATTTT. The chain is built from TRBV7-9 and TRBJ2-3; the match to TRBD2 covers 7 bases. V lost 6 bases to trimming and J lost 1 base; unmatched junction nucleotides: 1. There are 13 residues in the CDR3. Per germline, CDR1 SEHNR and CDR2 FQNEAQ (reference sequence).